This T cell receptor (beta chain) was found in a study of blood T cell repertoires in COVID-19. As handled by the study authors: Estimates of nucleated cell counts were drawn from the amplification of reference gene primers. Sequenced by immunoSEQ multiplex PCR; TCRdb stores in-frame clones only, minus some. V and J calls plus clone size are reproduced from that table; the DNA served to infer D and trimming. The data hold about 150,000 clones, with around 83% observed a single time. The TCR sequence derives from a man in his forties or fifties with active or convalescent COVID-19. Sequencing was done on a sample of peripheral blood.

The CDR3 spells CASIRGLEDTEAFF. CDR3 DNA sequence: TGTGCCAGCATTAGGGGGTTGGAGGACACTGAAGCTTTCTTT. The genes are TRBV6-6 and TRBJ1-1; perhaps TRBD1 as D (6 bases). Per germline, CDR1 MNHNY and CDR2 SVGAGI (reference sequence). CDR3 length equals 14 residues. V was cut by 7 bases and J by 3 bases, with 15 bases left in between.